The 20 T cell receptor beta chains presented below share a single source sample, sequenced in a study of Ad26.COV2.S vaccination and SARS-CoV-2 variants. Clones were sequenced by immunoSEQ multiplex PCR, and TCRdb holds only the in-frame ones, with some missing. The data show about 350,000 clones, approximately 90% seen once. The material was peripheral blood, obtained after recovery from COVID-19. The receptors originated from a human donor who had recovered from COVID-19.

The chain links TRBV19 to TRBJ2-1; TRBD2 matches 8 bases. Trimming at V came to 7 bases and at J to 6 bases, leaving 8 bases not matched to a gene. The CDR3 totals 14 residues. CDR1 is LNHDA, CDR2 SQIVND, per germline (reference sequence). CDR3 region: CASTGTGGPNEQFF. DNA of the CDR3: TGTGCCAGTACTGGAACGGGGGGGCCCAATGAGCAGTTCTTC. The full variable domain, rest sourced from reference TRBV19 and TRBJ2-1, is DGGITQSPKYLFRKEGQNVTLSCEQNLNHDAMYWYRQDPGQGLRLIYYSQIVNDFQKGDIAEGYSVSREKKESFPLTVTSAQKNPTAFYLCASTGTGGPNEQFFGPGTRLTVL.

In this sample, this clone turned up once. The chain joins TRBV5-4 to TRBJ2-3; D ambiguous. Germline V gene data show CDR1 as SGHNT and CDR2 as YYREEE (reference sequence). V was trimmed by 3 bases and J by 2 bases, leaving 13 bases between them. This CDR3 region has 15 residues. The CDR3: CASSSGVGLTDTQYF. The CDR3 DNA follows: TGTGCCAGCAGCTCTGGGGTAGGGCTCACAGATACGCAGTATTTT.

Only a few counts were recorded for this clone. The CDR3 reads CAISESREDSYEQYF. CDR3 in DNA: TGTGCCATCAGTGAAAGTAGGGAAGATTCCTACGAGCAGTACTTC. The chain carries TRBV10-3 and TRBJ2-7; no firm D call. This CDR3 spans 15 amino acids. Germline V lookup: CDR1 ENHRY, CDR2 SYGVKD. Trimming pared 3 bases from V and 1 base from J, leaving 13 bases between.

V gene TRBV11-2 combines with J gene TRBJ1-6; 7 positions agree with TRBD1. V was clipped by 2 bases and J by 8 bases; unmatched bases: 15. Germline assignment: CDR1 SGHAT and CDR2 FQNNGV. The CDR3 is 18 amino acids. CDR3 nucleotide sequence: TGTGCCAGCAGCTTAAACCGCCGAGCCTTAACAGGGGATTCACCCCTCCACTTT. Its protein product is CASSLNRRALTGDSPLHF.

The chain combines TRBV19 with TRBJ2-3, with D possibly being TRBD1 or TRBD2 (6 bases each). Looked up from germline, CDR1 is LNHDA and CDR2 is SQIVND (reference sequence). V lost 3 bases, J lost 5 bases, and 12 bases lay in between. The CDR3 extends over 14 amino acids. CDR3 region: CASSISRGRDTQYF. The CDR3 coding sequence is TGTGCCAGTAGTATCAGCCGGGGGCGAGATACGCAGTATTTT. Filled out from reference TRBV19 and TRBJ2-3, the complete variable domain reads DGGITQSPKYLFRKEGQNVTLSCEQNLNHDAMYWYRQDPGQGLRLIYYSQIVNDFQKGDIAEGYSVSREKKESFPLTVTSAQKNPTAFYLCASSISRGRDTQYFGPGTRLTVL.

The CDR3 nucleotides read TGTGCCAGCAGCGGCCGGGACAGCCCCCTCTACGAGCAGTACTTC. Encoded protein: CASSGRDSPLYEQYF. This rearrangement joins TRBV13 to TRBJ2-7; 7 bases line up with TRBD1. V shed 5 bases and J 3 bases; nucleotides not matched to a gene: 10. The germline V gene encodes CDR1 PRHDT and CDR2 FYEKMQ (reference sequence). This CDR3 comprises 15 residues.

The V call is TRBV7-9, the J call TRBJ2-7; a possible D gene is TRBD1 (6 bases). There are 13 residues in the CDR3. V dropped 5 bases and J dropped 6 bases, with 14 bases sitting between them. Per germline, CDR1 SEHNR and CDR2 FQNEAQ (reference sequence). The CDR3 region has the DNA TGTGCCAGCAGCATCGGACAGACGCTCGAGCAGTACTTC. Translating gives CASSIGQTLEQYF.

The chain uses TRBV5-6 and TRBJ2-1; 7 bases are a match to TRBD2. J was trimmed by 2 bases and V by 5 bases; bases with no gene match: 7. This CDR3 is built from 15 residues. CDR1 and CDR2 from the germline V gene are SGHDT and YYEEEE. In DNA, the CDR3 is TGTGCCAGCAGTCACCGAGCGGGGACCTACAATGAGCAGTTCTTC. Translating gives CASSHRAGTYNEQFF.

This chain links TRBV18 with TRBJ2-7, with D possibly matching TRBD2 (5 bases). The CDR3 runs to 12 residues. V dropped 4 bases and J dropped 4 bases, with 8 bases sitting between them. Germline loops: CDR1 KGHSH, CDR2 LQKENI. The CDR3 DNA reads as TGTGCCAGCTCACTGGACTTTTACGAGCAGTACTTC. Its translation: CASSLDFYEQYF.

The chain carries TRBV2 and TRBJ1-4; the D is unclear. Germline CDR1 and CDR2: SNHLY and FYNNEI. This CDR3 has 18 amino acids. The germline V and J ends were trimmed by 6 bases and 2 bases, with 22 bases remaining between them. The CDR3 DNA reads as TGTGCCAGCAGCGGCAACAGAGGACCCGAGTGGACTAATGAAAAACTGTTTTTT. Its protein is CASSGNRGPEWTNEKLFF.

This chain uses TRBV9 with TRBJ1-1; the D is unclear. This CDR3 region has 13 residues. Per the germline V gene, CDR1 is SGDLS and CDR2 is YYNGEE. V gave up 3 bases and J gave up 0 bases, with 6 bases separating them. This chain's CDR3 is CASSAVMNTEAFF. CDR3 bases: TGTGCCAGCAGCGCGGTTATGAACACTGAAGCTTTCTTT.

The gene calls are TRBV29-1 and TRBJ2-2; D unresolved. Trimming pared 1 base from V and 8 bases from J, leaving 14 bases between. Germline V gives CDR1 SQVTM, CDR2 ANQGSEA. The CDR3 spans 14 residues. In nucleotides, the CDR3 is TGCAGCGTTGAAGTTGGGCCAGGCAAAGGGGAGCTGTTTTTT. Its protein is CSVEVGPGKGELFF.

The J gene is TRBJ2-1, the V gene TRBV19; D is undetermined. With 0 bases removed from V and 0 bases from J, the gap between germline ends came to 6 bases. The CDR3 has 15 residues. Germline V CDR1 and CDR2: LNHDA, SQIVND (reference sequence). The CDR3 is CASSIDQSSYNEQFF. The CDR3 region has the DNA TGTGCCAGTAGTATAGACCAGAGCTCCTACAATGAGCAGTTCTTC.

The rearrangement uses TRBV6-5 and TRBJ2-1; 8 bases fit TRBD1. Germline trimming cut 6 bases from V and 6 bases from J; bases unmatched to any gene: 4. The CDR3 is 13 residues long. Germline V gene lookup returns CDR1 MNHEY and CDR2 SVGAGI. The CDR3 DNA reads TGTGCCAGCAGACAGGGGGTGTTCAATGAGCAGTTCTTC. It is translated as CASRQGVFNEQFF.

V usage is TRBV12-5 and J usage is TRBJ2-5; possible D gene TRBD2, 5 bases. The V gene's germline CDR1 is LGHNT and CDR2 FRNRAP. Trimming stripped 4 bases from V and 7 bases from J, with 13 bases between. The CDR3 contains 13 residues. Written as DNA, the CDR3 is TGTGCTAGTGGTTCCTACACTGAGGGGACCCAGTACTTC. Translated, it gives CASGSYTEGTQYF.

V and J are TRBV5-4 and TRBJ2-2; 7 bases fit TRBD1. The germline V gene encodes CDR1 SGHNT and CDR2 YYREEE (reference sequence). Trimming at V came to 0 bases and at J to 5 bases, leaving 4 bases not matched to a gene. The CDR3 has 15 residues. CDR3 in amino acids: CASSLEGQRTGELFF. The CDR3 DNA is TGTGCCAGCAGCTTGGAGGGACAGAGGACCGGGGAGCTGTTTTTT.

The chain employs TRBV25-1 and TRBJ1-2; the match to TRBD1 covers 8 bases. The trim removed 2 bases at V and 8 bases at J, leaving 10 bases unmatched. The CDR3 consists of 15 residues. Germline values: CDR1 MGHDK, CDR2 SYGVNS. The DNA of the CDR3 is TGTGCCAGCAGTGAAAGGCGGCAGGGGGCTGGGGGCTACACCTTC. It is translated as CASSERRQGAGGYTF.

The chain couples TRBV5-1 to TRBJ2-2; 7 bases are a match to TRBD1. The J segment lost 0 bases and the V segment lost 4 bases, leaving 6 bases of the junction unmatched. Germline V gives CDR1 SGHRS, CDR2 YFSETQ. This CDR3 region has 16 residues. CDR3 amino acids: CASSLRDSANTGELFF. For the CDR3, the DNA is TGCGCCAGCAGCCTCCGGGACAGCGCGAACACCGGGGAGCTGTTTTTT.

J is TRBJ2-1 and V is TRBV19, with D maybe TRBD1 (6 bases). The germline V gene encodes CDR1 LNHDA and CDR2 SQIVND (reference sequence). The germline V and J ends were trimmed by 6 bases and 5 bases, with 11 bases remaining between them. The CDR3 length is 13 residues. This CDR3 reads CASSVSGDNEQFF. The CDR3 nucleotides are TGTGCCAGTAGCGTGTCAGGGGACAATGAGCAGTTCTTC.

This chain joins TRBV5-5 and TRBJ2-1; the match to TRBD1 covers 10 bases. Germline values: CDR1 SGHKS, CDR2 YYEKEE (reference sequence). This CDR3 has 15 amino acids. The trim removed 4 bases at V and 2 bases at J, leaving 3 bases unmatched. The DNA for the CDR3 is TGTGCCAGCAGCCTCGGACAGGGGGCCTACAATGAGCAGTTCTTC. It translates to CASSLGQGAYNEQFF. Complete variable domain (other parts from reference TRBV5-5 and TRBJ2-1): DAGVTQSPTHLIKTRGQQVTLRCSPISGHKSVSWYQQVLGQGPQFIFQYYEKEERGRGNFPDRFSARQFPNYSSELNVNALLLGDSALYLCASSLGQGAYNEQFFGPGTRLTVL.